The sequence of this T cell receptor (beta chain) was determined in a study of radiation and T cells in renal cell carcinoma (dated by TCRdb to the early 2020s). A note on the overall study: Samples were obtained from a clinical trial, in which 15 Gy stereotactic body radiation therapy was delivered to primary renal cell carcinomas and nephrectomy was performed 4 weeks later. In the 55 or so samples combined, some 4,100,000 unique CDR3 nucleotide sequences were found, encoding approximately 2,900,000 unique CDR3 amino acid sequences. TCR beta sequencing covered 50 to 55 samples in total, comprising around 25 tumors and around 27 peripheral blood samples. The paper's findings and limits, for the study overall: The single-armed trial design could not address effects of radiation dose or scheduling on the TCR repertoire. No pretreatment tumor biopsies were available, so the baseline intratumoral presence of clonotypes could not be determined. In blood, the top tumor clonotypes increased between baseline and 2 weeks post-radiation and then shrank by 4 weeks, which suggests that tumor-resident clones expanded only transiently. Dynamics of the blood repertoire were not tracked past 4 weeks after treatment.

What this sample's time point label stands for: blood 2 weeks post-SBRT. This sample's treatment or condition label indicates: 15 Gy SBRT to primary tumor, nephrectomy 4 weeks later. Serial peripheral blood from radiation-treated patients was sampled at baseline, 2 weeks and 4 weeks after SBRT to track tumor-enriched clonotypes. Every patient's renal cell carcinoma showed clear cell pathology. Genomic DNA for TCR sequencing was prepared using the QIAamp DNA Blood Mini Kit (Qiagen). Samples were included in the analyses only if all quality control checks were passed. A remark on this clone: Its antigen has not been determined. No quality values exist for individual bases; no much larger clone is one base distant.

The immunoSEQ kit was used, according to the manufacturer's recommendations, to generate TCR beta libraries from genomic DNA. For library preparation, a first multiplex PCR was performed with proprietary primers, followed by a second PCR in which unique barcodes were added, and bead cleanups were performed after each round. A kit-provided positive control reaction and a negative control reaction were included in every sample batch. The final libraries were assessed on an Agilent 4200 TapeStation D1000 ScreenTape, pooled by volume, and quantified by qPCR. Sequencing ran on an Illumina NextSeq500 with a MidOutput 150-cycle cartridge, using 156 Read1 and 15 Index1 cycles with kit custom primers. The pooled library was loaded at roughly 1 pM, and about 20% PhiX control was spiked in. The authors' analysis ran thus. Vendor-processed data were analyzed in R, with a clonotype defined as all T cells sharing the same CDR3 nucleotide sequence. For clone abundance analyses, frequencies were normalized to the 10,000 most abundant clones in each sample. Public T cell clones, which averaged fewer than five per sample, were excluded before analysis. Tumor-enriched and baseline blood-enriched clonotypes were defined by at least a 32-fold difference in abundance between compartments. A beta-binomial differential abundance model was used to identify clonotypes that were expanded or contracted between blood time points. Tumor-blood repertoire similarity was measured with the Baroni-Urbani and Buser coefficient, and group comparisons used two-tailed Wilcoxon tests in R. As stored in TCRdb, this immuneACCESS dataset retains in-frame rearrangements with V and J assigned. A fraction of the clones does not appear; measured against another copy, unresolved V genes explain less than half of the discrepancy, and the remainder lacks a known reason. Clonal size and the V and J genes are those of that table, whereas D and trimming came from the DNA. This sample holds roughly 130,000 clones; around nine tenths were observed only once. The biggest ten clones account for approximately 5.8% of the sample.

Specimen: blood, collected from a patient whose treatment included radiotherapy and nephrectomy. This clonotype was obtained from a woman aged 70-85 years with renal cell carcinoma.

CDR3 reads: CAWNDPGAYEQYF. The bases are TGTGCCTGGAACGACCCAGGGGCCTACGAGCAGTACTTC. The chain is encoded by TRBV30 joined to TRBJ2-7; TRBD1 is a possible D gene, resting on 6 matching bases. Sequences GTSNPN (CDR1) and SVGIG (CDR2) are obtained from the germline V gene (reference sequence). Its CDR3 holds 13 amino acids, cysteine through phenylalanine. Only the CDR3 part of the read is kept: 39 bases, read in frame from the first base. A distance of 12 bases separates the germline ends of V and J, which lose 4 bases and 2 bases respectively.